A single sample gave rise to the 12 T cell receptor beta chains below, sequenced in a study of cytomegalovirus exposure and HLA in healthy donors. It was with 60 Vbeta and 13 Jbeta primers that the PCR ran. Sequenced by immunoSEQ multiplex PCR; TCRdb stores in-frame clones only, minus some. The sample carries roughly 56,000 clones, more than 60% recorded once. The sequencing sample was made of PBMCs. These receptors were taken from a man aged 50-59 years in good health and CMV-seropositive.

The rearrangement joins TRBV27 to TRBJ2-2; possibly TRBD2 for D (6 bases). Germline V gives CDR1 MNHEY, CDR2 SMNVEV (reference sequence). This CDR3 contains 13 residues. V lost 6 bases, J lost 6 bases, and 11 bases lay in between. The CDR3 region has the DNA TGTGCCAGCAGCGGAGGGGCTCCCGGGGAGCTGTTTTTT. Translation gives CASSGGAPGELFF.

The chain has TRBV7-8 and TRBJ2-5, with 9 bases aligning to TRBD2. With 7 bases clipped from V and 0 bases from J, the junction kept 6 bases outside the gene matches. CDR1 and CDR2 (germline): SGHVS, FQNEAQ. The CDR3 consists of 15 residues. CDR3: CASNLAGLNQETQYF. For the CDR3, the DNA is TGTGCCAGCAACCTAGCGGGACTCAACCAAGAGACCCAGTACTTC.

The chain combines TRBV5-4 with TRBJ1-4; D possibly corresponds to TRBD1 (5 bases). CDR1 SGHNT and CDR2 YYREEE come from the germline V gene (reference sequence). This CDR3 is built from 15 residues. V lost 4 bases, J lost 3 bases, and 13 bases lay in between. In DNA, the CDR3 is TGTGCCAGCAGCCCCCGGTCAGGGTCTAATGAAAAACTGTTTTTT. Encoded protein: CASSPRSGSNEKLFF.

DNA for the CDR3: TGCGCCAGCAGCTTGGGGACAGTCTCCACTGAAGCTTTCTTT. It specifies CASSLGTVSTEAFF. The chain joins TRBV5-1 to TRBJ1-1; a possible D gene is TRBD1 (6 bases). This CDR3 region has 14 residues. V dropped 0 bases and J dropped 4 bases, with 10 bases sitting between them. Germline CDR1 SGHRS, CDR2 YFSETQ.

This chain uses TRBV28 with TRBJ2-2, with D possibly being TRBD1 (6 bases). The germline gives CDR1 MDHEN, CDR2 SYDVKM. V lost 2 bases, J lost 5 bases, and 12 bases lay in between. This CDR3 contains 15 residues. This CDR3 reads CASSLPGTLTGELFF. As DNA, the CDR3 is TGTGCCAGCAGTTTACCCGGGACACTTACCGGGGAGCTGTTTTTT.

This clone showed up just once. The same CDR3 arises from other DNA sequences in this sample as well. The chain couples TRBV6-5 to TRBJ1-6; D remains unclear. Per the germline V gene, CDR1 is MNHEY and CDR2 is SVGAGI. Trimming left V 1 base short and J 9 bases short, with 7 bases between. The CDR3 runs to 13 residues. The CDR3 nucleotides read TGTGCCAGCAGTTACTTGGGCCCTTCACCCCTCCACTTT. It encodes CASSYLGPSPLHF.

This clone was picked up a small number of times. V usage is TRBV10-3 and J usage is TRBJ2-3; weak D call: TRBD1 (6 bases). Between the trimmed V and J ends, which lost 0 bases and 1 base, there was a span of 17 bases. CDR3 length equals 18 residues. Germline assignment: CDR1 ENHRY and CDR2 SYGVKD. This chain's CDR3 is CAISESTPRTARTDTQYF. DNA for the CDR3: TGTGCCATCAGTGAGTCGACTCCCCGGACAGCTCGCACAGATACGCAGTATTTT.

The gene calls are TRBV12-5 and TRBJ1-2; D remains unclear. The CDR3 covers 14 residues. From germline, CDR1 is LGHNT and CDR2 FRNRAP. V dropped 3 bases and J dropped 4 bases, with 12 bases sitting between them. DNA of the CDR3: TGTGCTAGTGGTTTTTCCGGGTGGAGCTATGGCTACACCTTC. It is translated as CASGFSGWSYGYTF.

V and J are TRBV6-1 and TRBJ2-5; 7 bases match TRBD1. The CDR3 length is 13 residues. J lost 2 bases, V lost 6 bases, and 3 bases had no gene match. CDR1 is MNHNS and CDR2 is SASEGT in the germline V gene. CDR3 in amino acids: CASSMGQQETQYF. CDR3 DNA sequence: TGTGCCAGCAGCATGGGACAGCAAGAGACCCAGTACTTC.

CDR3 bases: TGCGCCAGCAGCTTGGGGGCGTACACAGATACGCAGTATTTT. Its translation is CASSLGAYTDTQYF. This chain joins TRBV5-1 and TRBJ2-3; D is undetermined. This CDR3 has 14 residues. Germline V gene data show CDR1 as SGHRS and CDR2 as YFSETQ. V lost 0 bases and J lost 2, with 7 bases in between. Based on the CDR3 plus reference TRBV5-1 and TRBJ2-3, the full variable domain is KAGVTQTPRYLIKTRGQQVTLSCSPISGHRSVSWYQQTPGQGLQFLFEYFSETQRNKGNFPGRFSGRQFSNSRSEMNVSTLELGDSALYLCASSLGAYTDTQYFGPGTRLTVL.

Comment on this clone: Other DNA sequences in this specimen translate into the identical CDR3. The chain carries TRBV7-8 and TRBJ1-1; TRBD1 aligns across 9 bases. The CDR3 is made up of 14 amino acids. The germline gives CDR1 SGHVS, CDR2 FQNEAQ. The V gene end was trimmed by 4 bases and the J gene end by 2 bases; junction bases not matched to a gene: 2. CDR3 protein: CASSSGQGNTEAFF. The CDR3 DNA is TGTGCCAGCAGCTCGGGACAGGGAAACACTGAAGCTTTCTTT.

The rearrangement uses TRBV27 and TRBJ2-2; D call uncertain. Germline V gives CDR1 MNHEY, CDR2 SMNVEV (reference sequence). CDR3 size: 15 residues. V lost 3 bases, J lost 2 bases, and 10 bases lay in between. CDR3 residues: CASSFQLANTGELFF. CDR3 sequence (DNA): TGTGCCAGCAGTTTTCAACTTGCAAACACCGGGGAGCTGTTTTTT.